This TCR beta chain was retrieved from a study of blood T cell repertoires in COVID-19. Study background: From the United States, Italy and Spain came samples of acute and convalescent COVID-19.

V lost 1 base and J lost 4, with 4 bases in between. The CDR3 sequence is 11 residues long. Germline V lookup: CDR1 DFQATT, CDR2 SNEGSKA (reference sequence). The protocol was immunoSEQ multiplex PCR, while the TCRdb copy is restricted to in-frame clones and leaves out a portion. The sample has about 200,000 clones, 75% to 90% seen once. Sequenced sample: peripheral blood. The TCR was taken from a middle-aged man with acute or convalescent COVID-19. The gene calls are TRBV20-1 and TRBJ1-2; D uncertain. The CDR3 region has the DNA TGCAGTGCTAGAGCCAGCTATGGCTACACCTTC. It specifies CSARASYGYTF.